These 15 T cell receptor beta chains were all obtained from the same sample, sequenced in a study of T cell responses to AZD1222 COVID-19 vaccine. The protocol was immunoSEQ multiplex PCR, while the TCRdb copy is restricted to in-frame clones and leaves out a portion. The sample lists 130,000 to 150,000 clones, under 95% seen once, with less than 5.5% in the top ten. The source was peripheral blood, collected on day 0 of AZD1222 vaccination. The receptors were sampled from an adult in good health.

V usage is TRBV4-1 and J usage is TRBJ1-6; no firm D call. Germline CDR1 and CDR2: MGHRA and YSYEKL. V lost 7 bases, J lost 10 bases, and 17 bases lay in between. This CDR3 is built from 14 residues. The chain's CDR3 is CASTELLHGSPLHF. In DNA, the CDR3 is TGCGCCAGCACCGAACTACTCCACGGCTCACCCCTCCACTTT.

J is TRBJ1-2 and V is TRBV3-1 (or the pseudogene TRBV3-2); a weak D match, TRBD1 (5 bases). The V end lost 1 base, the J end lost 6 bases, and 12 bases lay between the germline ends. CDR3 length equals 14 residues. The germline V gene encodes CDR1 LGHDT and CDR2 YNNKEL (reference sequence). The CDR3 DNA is TGTGCCAGCAGCCAAGTTTCTAGGGACCATGGCTACACCTTC. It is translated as CASSQVSRDHGYTF.

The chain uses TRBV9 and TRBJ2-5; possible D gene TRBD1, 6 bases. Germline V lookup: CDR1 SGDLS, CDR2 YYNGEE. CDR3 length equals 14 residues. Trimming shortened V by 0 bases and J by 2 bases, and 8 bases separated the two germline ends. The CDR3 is CASSVEGQQETQYF. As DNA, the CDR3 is TGTGCCAGCAGCGTAGAGGGACAACAAGAGACCCAGTACTTC.

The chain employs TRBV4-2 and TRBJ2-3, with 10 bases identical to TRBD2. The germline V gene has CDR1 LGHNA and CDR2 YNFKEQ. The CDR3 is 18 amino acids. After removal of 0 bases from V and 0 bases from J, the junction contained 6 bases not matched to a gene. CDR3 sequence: CASSQDSLAGASTDTQYF. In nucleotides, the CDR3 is TGTGCCAGCAGCCAAGATAGTCTAGCGGGGGCCAGCACAGATACGCAGTATTTT.

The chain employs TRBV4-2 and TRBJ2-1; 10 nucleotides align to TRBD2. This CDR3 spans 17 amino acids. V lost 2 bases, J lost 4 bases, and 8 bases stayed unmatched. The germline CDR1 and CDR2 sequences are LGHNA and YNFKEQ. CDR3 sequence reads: CASSQTTSGEPYNEQFF. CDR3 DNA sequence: TGTGCCAGCAGCCAAACCACTAGCGGGGAACCTTACAATGAGCAGTTCTTC.

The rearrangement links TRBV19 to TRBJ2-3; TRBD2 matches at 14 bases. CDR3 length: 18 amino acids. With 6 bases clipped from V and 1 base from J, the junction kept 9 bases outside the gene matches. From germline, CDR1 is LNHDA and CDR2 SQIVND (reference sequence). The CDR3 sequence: CASRRLAGGPGGTDTQYF. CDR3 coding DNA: TGTGCCAGTAGACGACTAGCGGGGGGGCCCGGTGGCACAGATACGCAGTATTTT.

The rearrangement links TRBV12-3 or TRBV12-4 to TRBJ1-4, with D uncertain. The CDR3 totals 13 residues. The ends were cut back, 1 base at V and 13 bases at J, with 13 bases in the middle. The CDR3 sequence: CASSLGAGRGLFF. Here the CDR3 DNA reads TGTGCCAGCAGTTTAGGGGCAGGCCGAGGACTGTTTTTT.

The CDR3 nucleotides read TGTGCCAGTAGGGACAGGGGGCCTTTTAGCAATCAGCCCCAGCATTTT. This sequence encodes CASRDRGPFSNQPQHF. The chain joins TRBV19 to TRBJ1-5; 11 bases are shared with TRBD1. The V segment lost 6 bases and the J segment 0 bases; nucleotides outside the gene matches: 4. The CDR3 is made up of 16 amino acids. In germline, CDR1 is LNHDA, CDR2 SQIVND (reference sequence).

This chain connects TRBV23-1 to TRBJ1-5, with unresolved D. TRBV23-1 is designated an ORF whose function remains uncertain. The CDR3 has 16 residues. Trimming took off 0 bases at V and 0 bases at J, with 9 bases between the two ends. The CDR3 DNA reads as TGCGCCAGCAGTCAATCAGGTGGAAATAGCAATCAGCCCCAGCATTTT. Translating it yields CASSQSGGNSNQPQHF.

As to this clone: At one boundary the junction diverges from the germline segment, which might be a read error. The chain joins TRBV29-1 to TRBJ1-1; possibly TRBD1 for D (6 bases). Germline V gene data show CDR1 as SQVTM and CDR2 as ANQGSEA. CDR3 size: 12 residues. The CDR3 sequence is CSGEQGYTEAFF. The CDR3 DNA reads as TGCAGCGGTGAACAGGGTTACACTGAAGCTTTCTTT.

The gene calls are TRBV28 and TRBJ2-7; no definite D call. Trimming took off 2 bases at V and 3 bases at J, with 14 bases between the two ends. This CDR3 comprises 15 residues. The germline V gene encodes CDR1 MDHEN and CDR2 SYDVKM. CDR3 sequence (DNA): TGTGCCAGCAGTTTAAACAGAAATTTATACTACGAGCAGTACTTC. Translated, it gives CASSLNRNLYYEQYF.

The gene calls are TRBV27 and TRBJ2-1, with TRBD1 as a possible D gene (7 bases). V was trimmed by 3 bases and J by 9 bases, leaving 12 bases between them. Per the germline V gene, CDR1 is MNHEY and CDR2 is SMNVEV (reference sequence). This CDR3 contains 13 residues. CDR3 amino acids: CASSFDREVEQFF. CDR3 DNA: TGTGCCAGCAGTTTCGACAGGGAGGTTGAGCAGTTCTTC.

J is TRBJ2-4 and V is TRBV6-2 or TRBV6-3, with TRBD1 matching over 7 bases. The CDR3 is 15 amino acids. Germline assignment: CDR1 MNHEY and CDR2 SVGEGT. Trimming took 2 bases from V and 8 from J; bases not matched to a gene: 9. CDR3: CASSYPSRQGYIQYF. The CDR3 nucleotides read TGTGCCAGCAGTTACCCCTCGCGACAGGGATACATTCAGTACTTC.

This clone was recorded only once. The CDR3 protein is CASRQANNSPLHF. The CDR3 DNA reads as TGTGCCAGTCGACAGGCTAATAATTCACCCCTCCACTTT. The V and J genes are TRBV19 and TRBJ1-6; tentatively, D is TRBD1 (6 bases). CDR3 length equals 13 residues. The ends were cut back, 8 bases at V and 5 bases at J, with 10 bases in the middle. Germline V CDR1 and CDR2: LNHDA, SQIVND (reference sequence).

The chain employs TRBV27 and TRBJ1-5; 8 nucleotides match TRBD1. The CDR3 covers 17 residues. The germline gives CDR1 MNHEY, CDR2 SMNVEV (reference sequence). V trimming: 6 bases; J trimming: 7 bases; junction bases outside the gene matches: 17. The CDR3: CASSSGQGLVARQPQHF. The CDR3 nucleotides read TGTGCCAGCAGCTCAGGACAGGGTCTAGTCGCAAGGCAGCCCCAGCATTTT.